These T cell receptor beta chains were read from a single sample in a study of vaccination effects on CD4 cells after COVID-19. TCRdb's copy holds only in-frame clones and misses some; the assay was immunoSEQ multiplex PCR. The sample holds over 25,000 clones; 72% are singletons and the top ten take roughly 10%. These receptors lack a known antigen. The sample here was CD4+ T cells from PBMCs cultured with SARS-CoV-2 spike peptides, taken before COVID-19 vaccination. The receptor set was obtained from a human donor who received a COVID-19 vaccine. CDR3s include the opening cysteine and the closing phenylalanine or tryptophan. Each record gives: CDR3 protein, J gene, CDR3 length, clone size, V gene. Some rows mark clone size as missing; the rest say once, few, many or name a class of expanded clone.

CDR3 protein: CASNPYRVPNSPLHF; J gene: TRBJ1-6; CDR3 length: 15; clone size: .; V gene: TRBV6-5
CDR3 protein: CASSLIFRPGTLPPQHF; J gene: TRBJ1-5; CDR3 length: 17; clone size: .; V gene: TRBV5-8
CDR3 protein: CASSRGEGEQYF; J gene: TRBJ2-7; CDR3 length: 12; clone size: .; V gene: TRBV5-6
CDR3 protein: CASSRDGSSTDTQYF; J gene: TRBJ2-3; CDR3 length: 15; clone size: .; V gene: TRBV5-1
CDR3 protein: CASRDNEQFF; J gene: TRBJ2-1; CDR3 length: 10; clone size: medium-sized; V gene: TRBV6-6
CDR3 protein: CATSRERVTQNAQYF; J gene: TRBJ2-5; CDR3 length: 15; clone size: .; V gene: TRBV15
CDR3 protein: CASSLGTPTEAFF; J gene: TRBJ1-1; CDR3 length: 13; clone size: once; V gene: TRBV7-8
CDR3 protein: CASSLGEDGNTIYF; J gene: TRBJ1-3; CDR3 length: 14; clone size: .; V gene: TRBV5-1
CDR3 protein: CATTRRDRALTDTQYF; J gene: TRBJ2-3; CDR3 length: 16; clone size: .; V gene: TRBV19
CDR3 protein: CASRTGTFNSPLHF; J gene: TRBJ1-6; CDR3 length: 14; clone size: .; V gene: TRBV2
CDR3 protein: CASSVTGGRTGELFF; J gene: TRBJ2-2; CDR3 length: 15; clone size: .; V gene: TRBV10-1
CDR3 protein: CASSPQGLNTEAFF; J gene: TRBJ1-1; CDR3 length: 14; clone size: .; V gene: TRBV18
CDR3 protein: CASSRAVTNYGYTF; J gene: TRBJ1-2; CDR3 length: 14; clone size: .; V gene: TRBV11-2
CDR3 protein: CSATKGSITEAFF; J gene: TRBJ1-1; CDR3 length: 13; clone size: .; V gene: TRBV29-1
CDR3 protein: CASSGTSGDVPLFF; J gene: TRBJ2-1; CDR3 length: 14; clone size: .; V gene: TRBV19